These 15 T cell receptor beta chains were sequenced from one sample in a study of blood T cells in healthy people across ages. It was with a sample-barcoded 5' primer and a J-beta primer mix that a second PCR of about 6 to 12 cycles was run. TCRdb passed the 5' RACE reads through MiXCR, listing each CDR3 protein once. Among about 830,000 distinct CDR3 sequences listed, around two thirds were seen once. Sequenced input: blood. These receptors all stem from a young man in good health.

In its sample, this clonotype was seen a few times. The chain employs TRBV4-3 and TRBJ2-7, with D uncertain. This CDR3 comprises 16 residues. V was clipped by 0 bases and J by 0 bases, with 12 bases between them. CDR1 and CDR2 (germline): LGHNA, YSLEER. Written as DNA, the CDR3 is TGCGCCAGCAGCCAAGATCCCCCCCCGAGCTCCTACGAGCAGTACTTC. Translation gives CASSQDPPPSSYEQYF.

The chain's CDR3 is CASSQEFSQNIQYF. In DNA, the CDR3 is TGCGCCAGCAGCCAAGAGTTCAGTCAAAACATTCAGTACTTC. The rearrangement uses TRBV4-3 and TRBJ2-4; D remains unclear. This CDR3 region has 14 residues. V shed 0 bases and J shed 5 bases, with 8 bases lying between them. From germline, CDR1 is LGHNA and CDR2 YSLEER.

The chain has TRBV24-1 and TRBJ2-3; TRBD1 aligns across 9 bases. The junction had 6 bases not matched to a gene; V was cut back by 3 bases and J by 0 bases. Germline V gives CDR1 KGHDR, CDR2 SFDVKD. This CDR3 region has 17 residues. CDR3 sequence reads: CATSDDSGQGSTDTQYF. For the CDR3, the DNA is TGTGCCACCAGTGATGATTCCGGACAGGGGAGCACAGATACGCAGTATTTT.

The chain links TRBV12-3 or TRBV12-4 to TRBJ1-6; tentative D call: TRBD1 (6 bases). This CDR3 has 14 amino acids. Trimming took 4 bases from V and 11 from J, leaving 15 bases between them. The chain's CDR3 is CASSSPGQWTPLHF. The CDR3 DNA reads TGTGCCAGCAGTTCACCGGGACAATGGACACCCCTCCACTTT.

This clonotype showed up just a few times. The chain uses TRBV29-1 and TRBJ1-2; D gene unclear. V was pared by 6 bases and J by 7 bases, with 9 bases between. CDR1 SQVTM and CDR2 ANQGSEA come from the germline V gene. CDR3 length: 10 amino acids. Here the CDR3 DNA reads TGCAGCGTACGGGAGGCTGGCTACACCTTC. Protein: CSVREAGYTF.

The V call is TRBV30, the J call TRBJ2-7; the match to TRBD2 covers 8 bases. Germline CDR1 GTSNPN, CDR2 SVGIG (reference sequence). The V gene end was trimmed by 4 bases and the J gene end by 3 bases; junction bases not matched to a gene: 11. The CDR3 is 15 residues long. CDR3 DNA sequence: TGTGCCTGGACCGCGACTAGCGCTCGGGGCTACGAGCAGTACTTC. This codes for CAWTATSARGYEQYF. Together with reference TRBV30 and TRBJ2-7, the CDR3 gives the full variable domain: SQTIHQWPATLVQPVGSPLSLECTVEGTSNPNLYWYRQAAGRGLQLLFYSVGIGQISSEVPQNLSASRPQDRQFILSSKKLLLSDSGFYLCAWTATSARGYEQYFGPGTRLTVT.

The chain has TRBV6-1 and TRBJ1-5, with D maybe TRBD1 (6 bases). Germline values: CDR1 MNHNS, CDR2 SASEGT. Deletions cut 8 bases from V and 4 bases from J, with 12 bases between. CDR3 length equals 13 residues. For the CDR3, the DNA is TGTGCCAGCTGGGGGCCCCGTAATCAGCCCCAGCATTTT. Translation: CASWGPRNQPQHF.

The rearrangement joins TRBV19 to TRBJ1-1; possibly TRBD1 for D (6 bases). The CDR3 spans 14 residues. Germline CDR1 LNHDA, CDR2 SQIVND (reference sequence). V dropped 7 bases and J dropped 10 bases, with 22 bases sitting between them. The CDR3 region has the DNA TGTGCCAGTACCGCCCCCCGGGACACCGGCCTAGCTTTCTTT. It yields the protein CASTAPRDTGLAFF.

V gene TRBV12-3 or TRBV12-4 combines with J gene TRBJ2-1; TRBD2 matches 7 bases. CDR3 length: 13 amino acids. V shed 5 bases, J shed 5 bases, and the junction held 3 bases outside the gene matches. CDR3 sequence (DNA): TGTGCCAGCAGTCCCGGGAGGCACAATGAGCAGTTCTTC. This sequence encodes CASSPGRHNEQFF.

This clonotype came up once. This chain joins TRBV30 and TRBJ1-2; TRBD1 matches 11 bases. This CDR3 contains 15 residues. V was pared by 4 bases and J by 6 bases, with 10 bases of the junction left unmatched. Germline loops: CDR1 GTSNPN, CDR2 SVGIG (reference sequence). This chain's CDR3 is CAWTPQRTGGHGYTF. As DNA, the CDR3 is TGTGCCTGGACCCCCCAAAGGACAGGGGGCCATGGCTACACCTTC.

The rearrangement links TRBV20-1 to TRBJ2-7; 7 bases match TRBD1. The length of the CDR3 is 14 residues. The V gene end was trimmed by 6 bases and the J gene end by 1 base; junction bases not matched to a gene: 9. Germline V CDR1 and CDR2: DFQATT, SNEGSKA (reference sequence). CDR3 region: CSAYRGRTSYEQYF. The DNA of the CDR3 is TGCAGTGCATACAGGGGTCGGACATCCTACGAGCAGTACTTC.

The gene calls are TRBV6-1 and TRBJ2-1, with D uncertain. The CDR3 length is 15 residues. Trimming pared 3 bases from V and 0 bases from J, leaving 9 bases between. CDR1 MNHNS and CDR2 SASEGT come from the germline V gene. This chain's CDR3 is CASSDGPSSYNEQFF. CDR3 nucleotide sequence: TGTGCCAGCAGTGATGGTCCCAGCTCCTACAATGAGCAGTTCTTC.

DNA for the CDR3: TGTGCCACCACACAGGTCTACGAGCAGTACTTC. Amino acids: CATTQVYEQYF. The J gene is TRBJ2-5, the V gene TRBV6-2 or TRBV6-3; D perhaps matches TRBD1 (5 bases). The J call may be incorrect, as the DNA end agrees better with TRBJ2-7. The CDR3 loop spans 11 amino acids. In germline, CDR1 is MNHEY, CDR2 SVGEGT.

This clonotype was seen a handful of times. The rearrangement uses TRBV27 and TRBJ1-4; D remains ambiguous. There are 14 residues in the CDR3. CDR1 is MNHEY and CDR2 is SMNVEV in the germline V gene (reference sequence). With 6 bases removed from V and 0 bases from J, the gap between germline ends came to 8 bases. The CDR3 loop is CASRLKATNEKLFF. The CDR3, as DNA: TGTGCCAGCAGGTTGAAGGCAACTAATGAAAAACTGTTTTTT.

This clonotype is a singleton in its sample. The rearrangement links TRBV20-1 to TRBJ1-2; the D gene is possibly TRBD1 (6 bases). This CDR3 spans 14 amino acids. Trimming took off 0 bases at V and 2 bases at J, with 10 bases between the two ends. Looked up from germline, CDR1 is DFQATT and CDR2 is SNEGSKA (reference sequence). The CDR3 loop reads CSARDWQGNYGYTF. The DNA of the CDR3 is TGCAGTGCTAGAGATTGGCAGGGGAACTATGGCTACACCTTC.